What follows are 26 T cell receptor beta chains derived from one specimen sequenced in a study of blood T cell repertoires in COVID-19. The repertoire was sequenced with immunoSEQ multiplex PCR; TCRdb's copy has only in-frame clones and lacks some. The sample has 130,000 or so clones; 88% are singletons. The sample comprised peripheral blood. The receptors come from a woman between 55 and 75 years old with acute or convalescent COVID-19.

This chain joins TRBV7-8 and TRBJ1-1; D uncertain. Between the trimmed V and J ends, which lost 5 bases and 4 bases, there was a span of 17 bases. Looked up from germline, CDR1 is SGHVS and CDR2 is FQNEAQ. The CDR3 length is 15 residues. In DNA, the CDR3 is TGTGCCAGCAGCCATGTCCTCGCGGCTGGCACTGAAGCTTTCTTT. It codes for CASSHVLAAGTEAFF.

The rearrangement links TRBV21-1 to TRBJ2-7; the DNA was not compared with TRBD1, the D call given in the table. TRBV21-1 is an annotated pseudogene. The CDR3 is 14 amino acids. The DNA of the CDR3 is TGTGCCAGCAGCAAAGGTATGGGCACCTACGAGCAGTACTTC. Translation: CASSKGMGTYEQYF.

This chain connects TRBV18 to TRBJ1-1; D is unresolved. The V gene's germline CDR1 is KGHSH and CDR2 LQKENI. V was trimmed by 0 bases and J by 3 bases, leaving 8 bases between them. The CDR3 length is 14 residues. The CDR3 sequence is CASSPPSTDTEAFF. The CDR3 DNA follows: TGTGCCAGCTCACCACCCTCCACGGACACTGAAGCTTTCTTT.

This chain uses TRBV24-1 with TRBJ2-2; the match to TRBD1 covers 10 bases. Germline assignment: CDR1 KGHDR and CDR2 SFDVKD. Trimming cost V 9 bases and J 2 bases; bases outside gene matches: 5. This CDR3 region has 15 residues. CDR3 loop: CATPGDRGNTGELFF. CDR3 nucleotides: TGTGCCACCCCAGGGGACAGGGGCAACACCGGGGAGCTGTTTTTT.

V and J are TRBV9 and TRBJ1-5, with 9 bases identical to TRBD1. This CDR3 contains 15 residues. After removal of 4 bases from V and 5 bases from J, the junction contained 7 bases not matched to a gene. Per the germline V gene, CDR1 is SGDLS and CDR2 is YYNGEE. The CDR3 nucleotides are TGTGCCAGCAGCATAACGGGACAGGGCGATCAGCCCCAGCATTTT. It translates to CASSITGQGDQPQHF.

The chain combines TRBV28 with TRBJ2-5; 8 positions agree with TRBD2. CDR1 MDHEN and CDR2 SYDVKM come from the germline V gene. The CDR3 spans 15 residues. With V trimmed by 3 bases and J by 6 bases, 9 bases remained unmatched. CDR3 protein: CASSFGGGIGKTQYF. The DNA for the CDR3 is TGTGCCAGCAGTTTCGGGGGGGGCATCGGGAAGACCCAGTACTTC.

This clone was counted a few times. The chain is built from TRBV15 and TRBJ1-6; D call uncertain. The ends were cut back, 0 bases at V and 1 base at J, with 7 bases in the middle. Germline loops: CDR1 LNHNV, CDR2 YYDKDF (reference sequence). This CDR3 spans 16 amino acids. The CDR3 DNA follows: TGTGCCACCAGCAGAGACCGGTGGTCCTATAATTCACCCCTCCACTTT. This codes for CATSRDRWSYNSPLHF.

CDR3 nucleotide sequence: TGCGCCAGCAGCCAATTGGGGAGTGGCACAGATACGCAGTATTTT. Protein sequence: CASSQLGSGTDTQYF. V usage is TRBV4-3 and J usage is TRBJ2-3, with TRBD2 as a possible D gene (5 bases). Germline CDR1 reads LGHNA; CDR2 reads YSLEER. V lost 2 bases to trimming and J lost 1 base, with 10 bases between them. CDR3 length equals 15 residues.

This sequence joins TRBV7-8 and TRBJ2-7, with D hard to call. The ends were cut back, 1 base at V and 3 bases at J, with 16 bases in the middle. CDR1 is SGHVS, CDR2 FQNEAQ, per germline. The CDR3 totals 16 residues. The chain's CDR3 is CASSLGELGGLYEQYF. CDR3 coding DNA: TGTGCCAGCAGCTTAGGAGAGTTAGGCGGCCTCTACGAGCAGTACTTC.

The chain has TRBV28 and TRBJ1-3; 11 nucleotides agree with TRBD1. V shed 4 bases and J 5 bases; nucleotides not matched to a gene: 10. Germline V gene data show CDR1 as MDHEN and CDR2 as SYDVKM. The CDR3 contains 17 residues. The CDR3 loop reads CASSWWGGQGERNTIYF. The DNA for the CDR3 is TGTGCCAGCAGTTGGTGGGGGGGACAGGGGGAGAGAAACACCATATATTTT.

The rearrangement joins TRBV7-2 to TRBJ1-2; D gene ambiguous. CDR1 SGHTA and CDR2 FQGNSA come from the germline V gene. There are 14 residues in the CDR3. V was shortened by 5 bases and J by 8 bases, with 18 bases between the two germline ends. CDR3 loop: CASSTRFGVEGYTF. In DNA form, the CDR3 reads TGTGCCAGCAGCACCCGTTTCGGGGTAGAGGGCTACACCTTC.

The V gene is TRBV5-4, the J gene TRBJ2-1, with D possibly being TRBD2 (7 bases). The CDR3 runs to 15 residues. Germline-derived CDR1 and CDR2 are SGHNT and YYREEE (reference sequence). With 2 bases removed from V and 2 bases from J, the gap between germline ends came to 11 bases. The CDR3 here is CASSLGGGPYNEQFF. The DNA of the CDR3 is TGTGCCAGCAGCTTAGGGGGGGGCCCCTACAATGAGCAGTTCTTC.

The chain combines TRBV2 with TRBJ1-5; D unresolved. With 6 bases removed from V and 2 bases from J, the gap between germline ends came to 8 bases. CDR3 length: 13 residues. Germline V CDR1 and CDR2: SNHLY, FYNNEI. CDR3 amino acids: CASRGGGNQPQHF. The CDR3 DNA reads TGTGCCAGCAGGGGAGGAGGCAATCAGCCCCAGCATTTT.

This clone was seen just once. Other DNA sequences within the sample encode an identical CDR3. The chain joins TRBV5-1 to TRBJ2-1; 8 nucleotides agree with TRBD2. Germline trimming cut 0 bases from V and 6 bases from J; bases unmatched to any gene: 5. This CDR3 is built from 15 residues. The germline V gene has CDR1 SGHRS and CDR2 YFSETQ. Here the CDR3 DNA reads TGCGCCAGCAGCTTGGAATCGGGGGGGCTCAATGAGCAGTTCTTC. The encoded protein is CASSLESGGLNEQFF.

There are a few counts of this clone. The chain recombines TRBV30 with TRBJ1-2; D is unclear. The CDR3 is made up of 13 amino acids. Germline CDR1 reads GTSNPN; CDR2 reads SVGIG (reference sequence). Trimming pared 4 bases from V and 8 bases from J, leaving 17 bases between. The CDR3 DNA reads TGTGCCTGGAAGGAGAGCCCAGCAGACGGCTACACCTTC. Translating it yields CAWKESPADGYTF.

This chain links TRBV3-1 (or the pseudogene TRBV3-2) with TRBJ1-5; no firm D call. The CDR3 length is 15 residues. Germline CDR1 reads LGHDT; CDR2 reads YNNKEL (reference sequence). Between the trimmed V and J ends, which lost 10 bases and 2 bases, there was a span of 18 bases. The CDR3 here is CATEGREWGNQPQHF. In nucleotides, the CDR3 is TGTGCCACCGAGGGTAGGGAGTGGGGCAATCAGCCCCAGCATTTT.

The chain combines TRBV4-3 with TRBJ2-2, with a possible D match to TRBD2 (6 bases). The CDR3 length is 16 residues. Germline V lookup: CDR1 LGHNA, CDR2 YSLEER. V was shortened by 0 bases and J by 6 bases, with 14 bases between the two germline ends. CDR3 DNA sequence: TGCGCCAGCAGCCAAGATCAAGCTAGCGTAGCCGGGGAGCTGTTTTTT. Its protein product is CASSQDQASVAGELFF.

On this clone itself: Other DNA sequences in this specimen translate into the identical CDR3. This sequence joins TRBV7-2 and TRBJ1-5, with D perhaps TRBD1 (5 bases). The CDR3 runs 15 residues. The germline CDR1 and CDR2 sequences are SGHTA and FQGNSA. V lost 0 bases, J lost 3 bases, and 9 bases lay in between. The CDR3 DNA sequence: TGTGCCAGCAGCTTAGCCGGCGGGGCCAATCAGCCCCAGCATTTT. Protein: CASSLAGGANQPQHF.

The chain links TRBV7-2 to TRBJ2-4; 11 bases line up with TRBD1. There are 14 residues in the CDR3. The germline CDR1 and CDR2 sequences are SGHTA and FQGNSA. V was pared by 4 bases and J by 6 bases, with 2 bases of the junction left unmatched. The CDR3 here is CASSSGTGGNIQYF. CDR3 DNA sequence: TGTGCCAGCAGCTCCGGGACAGGGGGAAACATTCAGTACTTC.

V and J are TRBV5-4 and TRBJ1-2; D unclear. Germline V lookup: CDR1 SGHNT, CDR2 YYREEE (reference sequence). V lost 0 bases to trimming and J lost 9 bases, with 12 bases between them. CDR3 length: 13 residues. The CDR3 sequence: CASSLVIGNSYTF. As DNA, the CDR3 is TGTGCCAGCAGCTTGGTGATCGGGAATAGCTACACCTTC.

The chain joins TRBV5-5 to TRBJ1-6; 9 bases align to TRBD1. The V and J ends lost 4 bases and 8 bases, in that order; junction bases with no gene match: 19. The CDR3 covers 19 residues. Germline V gives CDR1 SGHKS, CDR2 YYEKEE (reference sequence). CDR3 DNA: TGTGCCAGCAGCCAACCCCCCGGGACAGGGAGAAATTATTATTCACCCCTCCACTTT. Translated, it gives CASSQPPGTGRNYYSPLHF. Based on the CDR3 plus reference TRBV5-5 and TRBJ1-6, the full variable domain is DAGVTQSPTHLIKTRGQQVTLRCSPISGHKSVSWYQQVLGQGPQFIFQYYEKEERGRGNFPDRFSARQFPNYSSELNVNALLLGDSALYLCASSQPPGTGRNYYSPLHFGNGTRLTVT.

The chain is built from TRBV6-5 and TRBJ1-1; 10 nucleotides match TRBD1. With 2 bases clipped from V and 5 bases from J, the junction kept 2 bases outside the gene matches. This CDR3 contains 14 residues. CDR1 and CDR2 (germline): MNHEY, SVGAGI. The CDR3 DNA follows: TGTGCCAGCAGTTACCCGGGACAGGGGACTGAAGCTTTCTTT. This gives the protein CASSYPGQGTEAFF.

The chain recombines TRBV3-1 (or the pseudogene TRBV3-2) with TRBJ1-1; TRBD1 is a possible D gene (5 bases). The V end was cut by 1 base, the J end by 1 base, with 13 bases between. CDR3 length: 16 amino acids. Germline values: CDR1 LGHDT, CDR2 YNNKEL (reference sequence). CDR3 protein: CASSQGTGLTNTEAFF. The CDR3 DNA is TGTGCCAGCAGCCAAGGAACAGGTTTAACGAACACTGAAGCTTTCTTT.

This clone came up a few times. The gene calls are TRBV30 and TRBJ1-6; D ambiguous. V dropped 1 base and J dropped 10 bases, with 17 bases sitting between them. There are 15 residues in the CDR3. Germline CDR1 is GTSNPN and CDR2 is SVGIG (reference sequence). CDR3: CAWSDRSGKRSPLHF. The CDR3, as DNA: TGTGCCTGGAGTGATCGTTCGGGTAAACGGTCACCCCTCCACTTT.

This chain connects TRBV30 to TRBJ1-1; TRBD1 agrees at 7 bases. V trimming: 3 bases; J trimming: 4 bases; junction bases outside the gene matches: 11. CDR1 GTSNPN and CDR2 SVGIG come from the germline V gene (reference sequence). The CDR3 loop spans 15 amino acids. The CDR3 sequence: CAWRDPTTGVTEAFF. CDR3 nucleotide sequence: TGTGCCTGGAGGGACCCAACTACAGGGGTCACTGAAGCTTTCTTT.

There are a few counts of this clone. This chain uses TRBV19 with TRBJ2-2, with 8 bases that match TRBD1. Trimming removed 10 bases from V and 5 bases from J; junction bases left unmatched: 12. Germline V gene lookup returns CDR1 LNHDA and CDR2 SQIVND (reference sequence). The CDR3 runs to 15 residues. CDR3 nucleotide sequence: TGTGCCACCACCTACTTGGACAGGGAGACCGGGGAGCTGTTTTTT. Protein: CATTYLDRETGELFF.